The clone carrying this T cell receptor beta chain was recorded a few times. Extracted from the samples, RNA was reverse transcribed into cDNA to serve as the sequencing template. The table came from immunoSEQ multiplex PCR; TCRdb's copy has only in-frame clones and leaves some out. The sample lists roughly 73,000 clones; around 29% were seen once. The V and J ends lost 4 bases and 1 base respectively, with 7 bases between them. Germline assignment: CDR1 LGHNA and CDR2 YSLEER. This CDR3 spans 13 amino acids. Sample treatment: oral pan-JAK inhibitor, 5-10 mg twice daily. This sample was taken from a study of CD8+ T cells in alopecia areata.

The chain is built from TRBV4-3 and TRBJ1-1; perhaps TRBD1 as D (5 bases). The sample consisted of CD8+ T cells sorted from blood, taken at week 4, from a patient treated with tofacitinib. The sequence was collected from a human donor with alopecia areata. The CDR3 coding sequence is TGCGCCAGCAGCCGGACACCGAACACTGAAGCTTTCTTT. Translated: CASSRTPNTEAFF.